The sequence of this T cell receptor (beta chain) was determined in a study of early T cells in non-severe SARS-CoV-2 infection. Points from the study as a whole: The study's VDJdb matching favored anti-spike CD8 responses and missed private and CD4 specificities.

Regarding this clonotype: What it recognizes is unknown.

CDR3 length equals 17 residues. CDR1 SNHLY and CDR2 FYNNEI come from the germline V gene. V lost 5 bases and J lost 2; bases outside the gene matches: 12. Researchers attached unique molecular identifiers to individual cDNA molecules. TCRdb analysed the 5' RACE reads with MiXCR anew, one entry per CDR3 protein. The sample includes fewer than 120,000 distinct CDR3 sequences, 10% to 15% of them seen just once. Sequenced material: whole blood, taken at baseline. The V call is TRBV2, the J call TRBJ2-5, with TRBD1 matching over 9 bases. The receptor comes from an adult who was a healthcare worker with PCR-confirmed SARS-CoV-2 infection or an uninfected control (not recorded which). The CDR3 loop is CASSPGTGRGWQETQYF. The CDR3 DNA reads as TGTGCCAGCAGTCCCGGGACAGGGAGGGGCTGGCAAGAGACCCAGTACTTC.